This T cell receptor (beta chain) was retrieved from a study of cytomegalovirus exposure and HLA in healthy donors. Notes on this clone: Its target is not known.

This CDR3 is built from 13 residues. Trimming removed 7 bases at V and 3 bases at J, with 12 bases between. The germline V gene encodes CDR1 MNHEY and CDR2 SMNVEV (reference sequence). Separate from the approximately 670-subject first cohort was the 120-subject validation cohort, to which the donors belonged. Sequenced by immunoSEQ multiplex PCR; TCRdb stores in-frame clones only, minus some. Of a few hundred thousand clones in the sample, nearly 90% were seen once. Study-wide findings and caveats: The study found most TCR sequences rare, yet found some public TCRs in many donors. Fewer than 200 TCR beta chains were listed as cytomegalovirus-associated. A later analysis found first-cohort TCR clusters tended to co-occur in the 100 to 150 validation repertoires.

The chain joins TRBV27 to TRBJ1-1; D unresolved. The source is a man younger than 40 in good health and CMV-seronegative. The sequenced sample consisted of PBMCs. CDR3 protein: CASTSDRDTEAFF. Written as DNA, the CDR3 is TGTGCCAGCACCTCAGATCGGGACACTGAAGCTTTCTTT.